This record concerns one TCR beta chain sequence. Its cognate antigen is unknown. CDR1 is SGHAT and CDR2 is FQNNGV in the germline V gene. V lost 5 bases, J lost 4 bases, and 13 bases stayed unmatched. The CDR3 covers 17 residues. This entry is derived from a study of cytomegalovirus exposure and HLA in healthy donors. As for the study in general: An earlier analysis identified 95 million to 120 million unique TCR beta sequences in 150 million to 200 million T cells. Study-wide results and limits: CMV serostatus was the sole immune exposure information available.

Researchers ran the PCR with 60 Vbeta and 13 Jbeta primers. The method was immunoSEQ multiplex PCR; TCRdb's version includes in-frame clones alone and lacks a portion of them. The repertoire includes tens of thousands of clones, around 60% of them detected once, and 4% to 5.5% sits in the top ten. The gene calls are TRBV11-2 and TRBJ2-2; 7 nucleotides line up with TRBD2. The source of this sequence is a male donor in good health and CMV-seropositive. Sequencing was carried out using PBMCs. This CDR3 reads CASSPGWREGRTGELFF. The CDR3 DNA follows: TGTGCCAGCAGCCCCGGGTGGAGGGAGGGCCGCACCGGGGAGCTGTTTTTT. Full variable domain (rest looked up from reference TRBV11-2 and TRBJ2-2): EAGVAQSPRYKIIEKRQSVAFWCNPISGHATLYWYQQILGQGPKLLIQFQNNGVVDDSQLPKDRFSAERLKGVDSTLKIQPAKLEDSAVYLCASSPGWREGRTGELFFGEGSRLTVL.